Listed here are 30 T cell receptor beta chains from one sample, sequenced in a study of beta chain features in type 1 diabetes. Expressed TCRB transcripts were sequenced, since all the RNA that had been isolated was reverse transcribed. Data came from immunoSEQ multiplex PCR; TCRdb stores just in-frame clones and leaves some out. The sample has a few hundred thousand clones; around 12% are singletons. Their antigen targets remain unknown. Findings and limits, study-wide: Across all four CD4+ subsets, people with type 1 diabetes showed modestly shorter TCRB CDR3s.

Material: naive CD4+ T cells from blood. The origin of the receptors is a woman aged 18-35 years with type 1 diabetes.

CDR3 protein: CASSGKTSVEQYF. CDR3 in DNA: TGTGCCAGCAGCGGCAAAACTAGCGTCGAGCAGTACTTC. The chain carries TRBV9 and TRBJ2-5; 7 nucleotides agree with TRBD2. The end of the DNA is better explained by TRBJ2-7, so the J call may be wrong. Germline lookup yields CDR1 SGDLS and CDR2 YYNGEE. This CDR3 spans 13 amino acids.

This sequence joins TRBV4-2 and TRBJ1-5; D uncertain. The CDR3 consists of 15 residues. V lost 0 bases, J lost 5 bases, and 11 bases lay in between. Germline V gives CDR1 LGHNA, CDR2 YNFKEQ. The CDR3 here is CASSQDIPSDQPQHF. The CDR3 DNA follows: TGTGCCAGCAGCCAAGATATCCCCTCCGATCAGCCCCAGCATTTT.

The rearrangement uses TRBV7-8 and TRBJ2-7; D is possibly TRBD2 (5 bases). Germline lookup yields CDR1 SGHVS and CDR2 FQNEAQ. The length of the CDR3 is 16 residues. V was trimmed by 1 base and J by 6 bases, leaving 19 bases between them. The CDR3 reads CASSLGPGRRAREQYF. CDR3 sequence (DNA): TGTGCCAGCAGCTTAGGTCCGGGAAGGCGGGCCCGCGAGCAGTACTTC.

The chain carries TRBV5-4 and TRBJ2-6; 10 bases are shared with TRBD2. This CDR3 spans 18 amino acids. Germline V gene sequence: CDR1 SGHNT, CDR2 YYREEE (reference sequence). The trim removed 3 bases at V and 2 bases at J, leaving 8 bases unmatched. The CDR3 DNA is TGTGCCAGCAGCTCCAGAGCGGGGGGGCCGACTGGGGCCAACGTCCTGACTTTC. Translated, it gives CASSSRAGGPTGANVLTF. Full variable domain (remainder filled in from reference TRBV5-4 and TRBJ2-6): ETGVTQSPTHLIKTRGQQVTLRCSSQSGHNTVSWYQQALGQGPQFIFQYYREEENGRGNFPPRFSGLQFPNYSSELNVNALELDDSALYLCASSSRAGGPTGANVLTFGAGSRLTVL.

The chain carries TRBV23-1 and TRBJ1-6; D is unresolved. TRBV23-1 is designated an ORF whose function remains uncertain. The CDR3 extends over 15 amino acids. The V gene lost 7 bases and the J gene lost 2 bases, with 12 bases spanning the gap. Here the CDR3 reads CASTLTAAYNSPLHF. The CDR3 nucleotides are TGCGCCAGCACCCTCACGGCGGCCTATAATTCACCCCTCCACTTT.

This chain connects TRBV7-2 to TRBJ2-7; 11 bases align to TRBD2. CDR3 length: 16 amino acids. J gave up 3 bases and V 8 bases, and 12 bases lay outside the gene matches. CDR1 SGHTA and CDR2 FQGNSA come from the germline V gene. The chain's CDR3 is CASSLGLAEMDYEQYF. Written as DNA, the CDR3 is TGTGCCAGCTCATTGGGACTAGCGGAAATGGACTACGAGCAGTACTTC.

The V and J genes are TRBV7-2 and TRBJ2-7, with 8 bases fitting TRBD1. Germline-derived CDR1 and CDR2 are SGHTA and FQGNSA. This CDR3 has 14 amino acids. J was trimmed by 4 bases and V by 5 bases; bases with no gene match: 7. CDR3: CASSQGQETYEQYF. The CDR3 bases are TGTGCCAGCAGCCAGGGACAGGAAACGTACGAGCAGTACTTC.

The V and J genes are TRBV10-3 and TRBJ2-7, with 11 nucleotides matching TRBD1. The junction had 13 bases not matched to a gene; V was cut back by 5 bases and J by 13 bases. CDR1 and CDR2 from the germline V gene are ENHRY and SYGVKD. The CDR3 spans 14 residues. The CDR3 sequence is CAISPGQGAVPPYF. DNA of the CDR3: TGTGCCATCAGTCCCGGACAGGGGGCGGTCCCTCCATACTTC.

This clone was seen a few times. CDR3 sequence (DNA): TGTGCCAGCAGCCGGGGAGTTCCCAATGAGCAGTTCTTC. Its translation: CASSRGVPNEQFF. The chain links TRBV7-2 to TRBJ2-1; D is perhaps TRBD2 (5 bases). CDR1 and CDR2 (germline): SGHTA, FQGNSA. CDR3 length: 13 amino acids. The V gene lost 5 bases and the J gene lost 6 bases, with 11 bases spanning the gap.

This chain links TRBV7-2 with TRBJ2-7; 9 bases are shared with TRBD1. Germline values: CDR1 SGHTA, CDR2 FQGNSA. This CDR3 contains 16 residues. The V segment lost 5 bases and the J segment 1 base; nucleotides outside the gene matches: 9. In DNA form, the CDR3 reads TGTGCCAGCAGCCCGTTGGAGGGGACAGGGTCCTACGAGCAGTACTTC. Encoded protein: CASSPLEGTGSYEQYF. The entire variable domain, with the rest obtained from reference TRBV7-2 and TRBJ2-7, is as follows: GAGVSQSPSNKVTEKGKDVELRCDPISGHTALYWYRQSLGQGLEFLIYFQGNSAPDKSGLPSDRFSAERTGGSVSTLTIQRTQQEDSAVYLCASSPLEGTGSYEQYFGPGTRLTVT.

This clone was detected a few times. This chain joins TRBV9 and TRBJ2-1; TRBD1 matches 8 bases. The germline CDR1 and CDR2 sequences are SGDLS and YYNGEE. The CDR3 runs 14 residues. Unmatched junction bases numbered 2, after V lost 0 bases and J lost 6 bases. The CDR3 region is CASSVVTGGNEQFF. CDR3 in DNA: TGTGCCAGCAGCGTAGTTACAGGGGGCAATGAGCAGTTCTTC.

The chain combines TRBV7-2 with TRBJ2-7; the D gene is possibly TRBD1 (6 bases). Germline CDR1 is SGHTA and CDR2 is FQGNSA. V was trimmed by 3 bases and J by 7 bases, leaving 19 bases between them. This CDR3 comprises 15 residues. The CDR3 DNA reads TGTGCCAGCAGCTTGAGAGACATTTGGGGGCGGGAGCAGTACTTC. It specifies CASSLRDIWGREQYF.

This clone was seen a handful of times. The J gene is TRBJ2-3, the V gene TRBV11-3, with 7 bases fitting TRBD2. The J segment lost 2 bases and the V segment lost 0 bases, leaving 5 bases of the junction unmatched. Germline lookup yields CDR1 SGHNT and CDR2 YENEEA. The CDR3 totals 16 residues. CDR3 DNA sequence: TGTGCCAGCAGCTTAGAGAGCGGGGCCATCACAGATACGCAGTATTTT. Its translation is CASSLESGAITDTQYF.

The gene calls are TRBV25-1 and TRBJ1-1, with TRBD1 matching 10 bases. The CDR3 sequence is 13 residues long. Unmatched junction bases numbered 3, after V lost 4 bases and J lost 7 bases. Germline assignment: CDR1 MGHDK and CDR2 SYGVNS. CDR3 residues: CASSGQGADEAFF. CDR3 in DNA: TGTGCCAGCAGTGGACAGGGGGCAGATGAAGCTTTCTTT.

In this sample, this clone turned up a few times. The V and J genes are TRBV4-1 and TRBJ2-7; 8 positions match TRBD2. CDR3 length equals 15 residues. Looked up from germline, CDR1 is MGHRA and CDR2 is YSYEKL. V was clipped by 4 bases and J by 3 bases; unmatched bases: 8. The CDR3 reads CASSLTIGTSYEQYF. The CDR3 nucleotides are TGCGCCAGCAGCCTTACCATCGGGACTAGCTACGAGCAGTACTTC.

The gene calls are TRBV6-6 and TRBJ1-2; the D is unclear. V shed 7 bases and J shed 0 bases, with 9 bases lying between them. CDR1 and CDR2 (germline): MNHNY, SVGAGI (reference sequence). This CDR3 is built from 13 residues. In DNA, the CDR3 is TGTGCCAGCACTCCGGTAGCTAACTATGGCTACACCTTC. Its protein product is CASTPVANYGYTF.

In its sample, this clone was seen a few times. This chain joins TRBV7-9 and TRBJ1-1, with D perhaps matching TRBD1 (5 bases). Germline-derived CDR1 and CDR2 are SEHNR and FQNEAQ (reference sequence). Trimming took off 5 bases at V and 6 bases at J, with 16 bases between the two ends. The CDR3 loop spans 14 amino acids. The CDR3 DNA reads as TGTGCCAGCAGCCGCGGGGGGTTCGGAGCTGAAGCTTTCTTT. It translates to CASSRGGFGAEAFF.

This clone was found a few times. The chain recombines TRBV6-5 with TRBJ1-6; the D is unclear. Germline CDR1 is MNHEY and CDR2 is SVGAGI. Trimming removed 2 bases at V and 7 bases at J, with 9 bases between. The CDR3 extends over 14 amino acids. CDR3 loop: CASSYLQVNSPLHF. CDR3 sequence (DNA): TGTGCCAGCAGTTACCTGCAGGTGAATTCACCCCTCCACTTT.

This rearrangement joins TRBV25-1 to TRBJ2-1; 11 nucleotides align to TRBD2. Germline-derived CDR1 and CDR2 are MGHDK and SYGVNS. With V trimmed by 6 bases and J by 9 bases, 16 bases remained unmatched. The CDR3 runs 17 residues. This chain's CDR3 is CASRAFGLAGGGGEQFF. The CDR3 DNA sequence: TGTGCCAGCAGGGCTTTTGGGCTAGCGGGAGGTGGCGGTGAGCAGTTCTTC.

V usage is TRBV7-2 and J usage is TRBJ1-1; the match to TRBD1 covers 7 bases. The length of the CDR3 is 13 residues. Per germline, CDR1 SGHTA and CDR2 FQGNSA. Trimming removed 6 bases from V and 6 bases from J; junction bases left unmatched: 7. In DNA form, the CDR3 reads TGTGCCAGCAGTCGTTCTGACAGGGCTGAAGCTTTCTTT. Residues: CASSRSDRAEAFF.

Only a few counts were recorded for this clone. The V call is TRBV11-2, the J call TRBJ2-4; TRBD1 matches 7 bases. J lost 4 bases, V lost 4 bases, and 16 bases had no gene match. Germline CDR1 is SGHAT and CDR2 is FQNNGV. The CDR3 contains 18 residues. The CDR3 coding sequence is TGTGCCAGCAGCTCCATAGGCCAAAAGACAGGGTTGAAAAACATTCAGTACTTC. Protein sequence: CASSSIGQKTGLKNIQYF.

This chain joins TRBV5-1 and TRBJ1-1; D is unresolved. This CDR3 has 16 amino acids. V was pared by 2 bases and J by 1 base, with 15 bases between. Germline CDR1 and CDR2: SGHRS and YFSETQ. CDR3 coding DNA: TGCGCCAGCAGCTTCCGGTTCGGGGTGGGGAACACTGAAGCTTTCTTT. It is translated as CASSFRFGVGNTEAFF.

This clone was observed a handful of times. J is TRBJ2-2 and V is TRBV5-1; TRBD2 agrees at 9 bases. There are 16 residues in the CDR3. Per germline, CDR1 SGHRS and CDR2 YFSETQ. J was trimmed by 1 base and V by 3 bases; bases with no gene match: 4. This CDR3 reads CASSSAGGRNTGELFF. CDR3 bases: TGCGCCAGCAGCTCGGCGGGAGGGAGGAACACCGGGGAGCTGTTTTTT. Full variable domain (remainder filled in from reference TRBV5-1 and TRBJ2-2): KAGVTQTPRYLIKTRGQQVTLSCSPISGHRSVSWYQQTPGQGLQFLFEYFSETQRNKGNFPGRFSGRQFSNSRSEMNVSTLELGDSALYLCASSSAGGRNTGELFFGEGSRLTVL.

V and J are TRBV18 and TRBJ2-5; TRBD1 might be the D (5 bases). The V and J ends lost 4 bases and 5 bases respectively, with 11 bases between them. The germline gives CDR1 KGHSH, CDR2 LQKENI. This CDR3 comprises 13 residues. CDR3 nucleotide sequence: TGTGCCAGCTCACAAAGACAGAGGGAGACCCAGTACTTC. This encodes CASSQRQRETQYF. The full variable domain, in which reference TRBV18 and TRBJ2-5 provide the parts outside the CDR3, is NAGVMQNPRHLVRRRGQEARLRCSPMKGHSHVYWYRQLPEEGLKFMVYLQKENIIDESGMPKERFSAEFPKEGPSILRIQQVVRGDSAAYFCASSQRQRETQYFGPGTRLLVL.

The CDR3 region has the DNA TGTGCCAGCAGCACGGACAGACTCACTGAAGCTTTCTTT. This translates into CASSTDRLTEAFF. The chain employs TRBV7-9 and TRBJ1-1, with D tentatively TRBD1 (6 bases). V was shortened by 5 bases and J by 4 bases, with 11 bases between the two germline ends. CDR1 SEHNR and CDR2 FQNEAQ come from the germline V gene (reference sequence). The CDR3 loop spans 13 amino acids.

The chain uses TRBV9 and TRBJ2-1, with TRBD2 matching 8 bases. CDR1 and CDR2 (germline): SGDLS, YYNGEE. The CDR3 is 15 amino acids. V lost 0 bases and J lost 10; bases outside the gene matches: 9. The CDR3 nucleotides are TGTGCCAGCAGCGTAGAGCAAGCGGGAGTCCGCGAGCAGTTCTTC. Translation: CASSVEQAGVREQFF.

The V gene is TRBV10-3, the J gene TRBJ1-2; 10 bases map to TRBD1. Per germline, CDR1 ENHRY and CDR2 SYGVKD. The length of the CDR3 is 14 residues. Trimming at V came to 3 bases and at J to 7 bases, leaving 5 bases not matched to a gene. In nucleotides, the CDR3 is TGTGCCATCAGTGACTCGACAGGGGGCATTGGCTACACCTTC. Protein sequence: CAISDSTGGIGYTF.

This clone was picked up a small number of times. V and J are TRBV25-1 and TRBJ2-1; 7 bases align to TRBD2. This CDR3 has 15 amino acids. Germline CDR1 and CDR2: MGHDK and SYGVNS. With 7 bases clipped from V and 4 bases from J, the junction kept 10 bases outside the gene matches. CDR3 region: CASTQDGEGYNEQFF. CDR3 in DNA: TGTGCCAGCACCCAAGACGGGGAGGGGTACAATGAGCAGTTCTTC.

The chain carries TRBV19 and TRBJ2-1; TRBD2 matches at 12 bases. V shed 8 bases and J 6 bases; nucleotides not matched to a gene: 5. Per the germline V gene, CDR1 is LNHDA and CDR2 is SQIVND (reference sequence). The CDR3 consists of 14 residues. The CDR3 loop reads CASRTSGAGNEQFF. The CDR3 nucleotides read TGTGCCAGTCGGACTAGCGGGGCAGGCAATGAGCAGTTCTTC.

The gene calls are TRBV5-4 and TRBJ2-7; 13 nucleotides align to TRBD2. The length of the CDR3 is 15 residues. V trimming: 3 bases; J trimming: 4 bases; junction bases outside the gene matches: 4. Per germline, CDR1 SGHNT and CDR2 YYREEE (reference sequence). The CDR3 bases are TGTGCCAGCAGCTCACGGACTAGCGGGGGTTACGAGCAGTACTTC. It yields the protein CASSSRTSGGYEQYF.